A single T cell receptor (beta chain) is shown here with its context. Its antigen is not identified. Sequencing was performed with immunoSEQ multiplex PCR; in TCRdb, only in-frame clones are kept and a portion is missing. Here the sample spans some 21,000 clones, approximately 78% being singletons. This specimen belongs to a study of somatic mutations in cytotoxic T cells in rheumatoid arthritis. Study results and limitations: Some patients, 8 of 65, had a largest CD8+ clone that exceeded 20% of CD8+ cells.

Sequenced input: CD8+ T cells sorted from blood. This clonotype was sampled from an adult with rheumatoid arthritis.

CDR3 amino acids: CASSIGGGLNQPQHF. The DNA for the CDR3 is TGTGCCAGTAGTATAGGAGGGGGGCTTAATCAGCCCCAGCATTTT. The chain combines TRBV19 with TRBJ1-5, with a weak D call TRBD1 (6 bases). Per the germline V gene, CDR1 is LNHDA and CDR2 is SQIVND (reference sequence). V gave up 1 base and J gave up 4 bases, with 11 bases separating them. This CDR3 comprises 15 residues.